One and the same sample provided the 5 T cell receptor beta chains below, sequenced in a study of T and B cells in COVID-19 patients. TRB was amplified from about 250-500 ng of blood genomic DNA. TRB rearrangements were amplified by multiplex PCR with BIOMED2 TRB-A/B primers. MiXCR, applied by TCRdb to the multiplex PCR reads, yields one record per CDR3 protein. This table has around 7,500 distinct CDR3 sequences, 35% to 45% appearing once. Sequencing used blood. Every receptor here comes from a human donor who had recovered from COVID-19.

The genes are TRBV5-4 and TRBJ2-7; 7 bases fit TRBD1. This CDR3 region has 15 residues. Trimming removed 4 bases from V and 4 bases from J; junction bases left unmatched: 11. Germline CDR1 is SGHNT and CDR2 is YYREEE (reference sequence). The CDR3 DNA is TGTGCCAGCAGCCCCACCCGGGACAGACTATACGAGCAGTACTTC. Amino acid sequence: CASSPTRDRLYEQYF.

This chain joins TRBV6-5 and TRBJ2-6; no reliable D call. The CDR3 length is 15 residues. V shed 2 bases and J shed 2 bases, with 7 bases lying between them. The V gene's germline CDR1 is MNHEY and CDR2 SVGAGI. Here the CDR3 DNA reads TGTGCCAGCAGTTACGGGCTTACTGGGGCCAACGTCCTGACTTTC. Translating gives CASSYGLTGANVLTF.

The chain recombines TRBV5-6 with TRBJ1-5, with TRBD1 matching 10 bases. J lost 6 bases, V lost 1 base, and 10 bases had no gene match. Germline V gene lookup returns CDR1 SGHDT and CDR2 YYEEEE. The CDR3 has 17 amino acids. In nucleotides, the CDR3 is TGTGCCAGCAGCTTGAACGGGGGACAGGGGCCTTTTCAGCCCCAGCATTTT. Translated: CASSLNGGQGPFQPQHF.

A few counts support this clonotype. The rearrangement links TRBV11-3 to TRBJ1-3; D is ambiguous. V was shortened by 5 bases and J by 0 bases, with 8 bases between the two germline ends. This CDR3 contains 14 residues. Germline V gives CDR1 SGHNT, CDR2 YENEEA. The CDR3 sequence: CASSRGLSGNTIYF. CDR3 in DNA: TGTGCCAGCAGCCGAGGACTCTCTGGAAACACCATATATTTT.

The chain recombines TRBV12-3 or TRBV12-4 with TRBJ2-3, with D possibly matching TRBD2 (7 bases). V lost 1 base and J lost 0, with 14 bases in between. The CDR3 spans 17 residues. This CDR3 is CASSLGGGATSTDTQYF. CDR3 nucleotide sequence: TGTGCCAGCAGTTTAGGAGGGGGGGCCACCAGCACAGATACGCAGTATTTT.